The T cell receptor (beta chain) described here comes from a study of tumor-infiltrating lymphocytes in localized non-small cell lung cancer. Clones were sequenced by immunoSEQ multiplex PCR, and TCRdb holds only the in-frame ones, with some missing. Among approximately 9,900 clones, around 70% were seen once, and the ten largest hold less than 25%. This CDR3 comprises 14 residues. V dropped 0 bases and J dropped 6 bases, with 9 bases sitting between them. Germline V gene sequence: CDR1 SGDLS, CDR2 YYNGEE. The origin of this receptor is a human donor with non-small cell lung cancer. The source material was lung tumor tissue. This chain connects TRBV9 to TRBJ2-2; no reliable D call. The DNA of the CDR3 is TGTGCCAGCAGCGTAGTTGGAGTGCCCGGGGAGCTGTTTTTT. Residues: CASSVVGVPGELFF.